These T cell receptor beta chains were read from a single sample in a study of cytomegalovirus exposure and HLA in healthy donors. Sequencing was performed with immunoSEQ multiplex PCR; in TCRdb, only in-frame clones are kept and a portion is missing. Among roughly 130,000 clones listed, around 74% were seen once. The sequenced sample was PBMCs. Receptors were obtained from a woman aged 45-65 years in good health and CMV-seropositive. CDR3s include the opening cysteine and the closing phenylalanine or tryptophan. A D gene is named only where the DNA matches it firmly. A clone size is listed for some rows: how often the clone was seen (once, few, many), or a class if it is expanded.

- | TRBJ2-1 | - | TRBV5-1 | TGCGCCAGCAGCTTGCGAGGAACTTACAATGAGCAGTTCTTC | CASSLRGTYNEQFF
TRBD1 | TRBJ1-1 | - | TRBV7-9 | TGTGCCAGCAGCACAGGGGGCCCGAACACTGAAGCTTTCTTT | CASSTGGPNTEAFF
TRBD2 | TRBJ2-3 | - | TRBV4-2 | TGTGCCAGCAGCCAAGAAAGTAGGAGGACTAGCGGGGGGTCAGATACGCAGTATTTT | CASSQESRRTSGGSDTQYF
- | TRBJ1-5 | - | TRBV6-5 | TGTGCCAGCAGTCCGGAGGGGCGGGATCAGCCCCAGCATTTT | CASSPEGRDQPQHF
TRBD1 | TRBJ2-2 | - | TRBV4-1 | TGCGCCAGCAGCCAAGATCTGGACAGGGTTACCGGGGAGCTGTTTTTT | CASSQDLDRVTGELFF
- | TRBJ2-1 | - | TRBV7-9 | TGTGCCAGCAGCTTAGGGGAGCTGAATGAGCAGTTCTTC | CASSLGELNEQFF
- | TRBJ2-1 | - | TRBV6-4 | TGTGCCAGCAGTGACTCGGAGGCGAGGAATGAGCAGTTCTTC | CASSDSEARNEQFF
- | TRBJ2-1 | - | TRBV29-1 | TGCAGCGTTGAAGACGCGCCCAATGAGCAGTTCTTC | CSVEDAPNEQFF
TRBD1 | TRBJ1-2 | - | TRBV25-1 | TGTGCCAGCAGTTTCAGTGGGGACAGTCGCTACACCTTC | CASSFSGDSRYTF
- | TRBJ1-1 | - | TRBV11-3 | TGTGCCAGCAGCGCAATGAGGGGGAGGGCTGAAGCTTTCTTT | CASSAMRGRAEAFF
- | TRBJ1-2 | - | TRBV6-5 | TGTGCCAGCAGATATCCCCCGCGTAATGGCTACACCTTC | CASRYPPRNGYTF
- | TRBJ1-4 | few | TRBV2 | TGTGCCAGCAGGGACATCCCCGCAACTAATGAAAAACTGTTTTTT | CASRDIPATNEKLFF
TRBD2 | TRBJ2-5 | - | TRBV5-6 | TGTGCCAGCAGACTAGCGGGGGAAGAGACCCAGTACTTC | CASRLAGEETQYF
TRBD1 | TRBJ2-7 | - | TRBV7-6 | TGTGCCAGCAGCCCCCAGTGGGGACAGGGGTCCCACGAGCAGTACTTC | CASSPQWGQGSHEQYF
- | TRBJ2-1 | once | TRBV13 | TGTGCCAGCAGCTCGGACACGAGCTCCTACAATGAGCAGTTCTTC | CASSSDTSSYNEQFF
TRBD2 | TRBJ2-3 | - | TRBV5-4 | TGTGCCAGCAGCGCAGAGCGGGGGGGAACAGATACGCAGTATTTT | CASSAERGGTDTQYF
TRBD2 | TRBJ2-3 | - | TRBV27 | TGTGCCAGCAACCCTAGCGGGGCGAATACGCAGTATTTT | CASNPSGANTQYF
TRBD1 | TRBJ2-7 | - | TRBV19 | TGTGCCAGTAGTCCCGACAGGGACCCCTACGAGCAGTACTTC | CASSPDRDPYEQYF
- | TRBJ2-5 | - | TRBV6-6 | TGTGCCAGCAGTTCAGGGCACGTACTCCAAGAGACCCAGTACTTC | CASSSGHVLQETQYF
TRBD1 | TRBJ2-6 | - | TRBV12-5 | TGTGCTAGTGGTTTAGGACAGGCTGGGGCCAACGTCCTGACTTTC | CASGLGQAGANVLTF
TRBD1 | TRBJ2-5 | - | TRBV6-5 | TGTGCCAGCAGTCAGGGGGCGAAGACCCAGTACTTC | CASSQGAKTQYF
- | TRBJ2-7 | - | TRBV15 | TGTGCCACCAGCAGAGATCGAGGGGGTTACGAGCAGTACTTC | CATSRDRGGYEQYF
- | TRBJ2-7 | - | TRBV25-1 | TGTGCCAGCAGTGACAGGACCTACGAGCAGTACTTC | CASSDRTYEQYF
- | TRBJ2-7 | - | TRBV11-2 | TGTGCCAGCAGCCTCGGGACACCTATTTACGAGCAGTACTTC | CASSLGTPIYEQYF
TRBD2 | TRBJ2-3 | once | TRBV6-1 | TGTGCCAGCAGTGAGCGCGGGGGGGGACAGACCACAGATACGCAGTATTTT | CASSERGGGQTTDTQYF
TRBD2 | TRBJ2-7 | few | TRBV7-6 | TGTGCCAGCAGCCCCACGGTGGGGGGGGACTACGAGCAGTACTTC | CASSPTVGGDYEQYF
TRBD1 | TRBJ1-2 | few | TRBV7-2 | TGTGCCAGCAGCCGGGACAGATTCTATGGCTACACCTTC | CASSRDRFYGYTF
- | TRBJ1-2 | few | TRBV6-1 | TGTGCCAGCAGTGAAGGCTGGGGGCCCTATGGCTACACCTTC | CASSEGWGPYGYTF
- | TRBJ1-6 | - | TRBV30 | TGTGCCTGGAGTGTAGAACAGGGCACTTTTAATTCCCCCCTCCACTTT | CAWSVEQGTFNSPLHF
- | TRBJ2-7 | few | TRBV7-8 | TGTGCCAGCAGCTTGACAGCGAACCCCTGCGAGCAGTACTTC | CASSLTANPCEQYF
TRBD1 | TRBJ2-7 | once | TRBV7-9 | TGTGCCAGCAGCTTAGCGCCCCCGACAGGGTCCGAGCAGTACTTC | CASSLAPPTGSEQYF
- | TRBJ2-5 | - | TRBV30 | TGTGCCTGGAGTACCGGGGGACTGGCCAAAGAGACCCAGTACTTC | CAWSTGGLAKETQYF
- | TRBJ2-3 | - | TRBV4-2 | TGTGCCAGCAGCCAAGCAGCGGCAGATACGCAGTATTTT | CASSQAAADTQYF
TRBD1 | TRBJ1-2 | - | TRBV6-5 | TGTGCCAGCAGTTACAGACAGGGACTGGGCTACACCTTC | CASSYRQGLGYTF
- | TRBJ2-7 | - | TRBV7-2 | TGTGCCAGCAGCTTAGCGGGGGCCGCCTACGAGCAGTACTTC | CASSLAGAAYEQYF
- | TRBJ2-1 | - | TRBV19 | TGTGCCAGTAGTATGCCCAGGTTGAACAATGAGCAGTTCTTC | CASSMPRLNNEQFF
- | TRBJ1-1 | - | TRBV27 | TGTGCCAGCACGGCGGGGGTCTGGGGCACTGAAGCTTTCTTT | CASTAGVWGTEAFF
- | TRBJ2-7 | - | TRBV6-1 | TGTGCCAGCCGGCCAGGGATAAGCTCCTACGAGCAGTACTTC | CASRPGISSYEQYF
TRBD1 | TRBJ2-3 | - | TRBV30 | TGTGCCTCATACCGGGACAGGGGGAAAGATACGCAGTATTTT | CASYRDRGKDTQYF
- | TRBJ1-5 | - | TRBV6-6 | TGTGCCAGCAGCCGCGGGGGGAGCAATCAGCCCCAGCATTTT | CASSRGGSNQPQHF
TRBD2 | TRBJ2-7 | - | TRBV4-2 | TGTGCCAGCAGCCAAGCGGTCGGGGGGATGGACGAGCAGTACTTC | CASSQAVGGMDEQYF
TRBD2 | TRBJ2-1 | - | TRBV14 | TGTGCCAGCAGCCAAGGCCCCGGGACTACGGGCAATGAGCAGTTCTTC | CASSQGPGTTGNEQFF
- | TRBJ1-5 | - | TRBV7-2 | TGTGCCAGCAGCTTAATCGCGGCCGAGCAGCCCCAGCATTTT | CASSLIAAEQPQHF
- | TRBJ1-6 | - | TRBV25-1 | TGTGCCAGCGGAGGGGGGGGAGGGCAAGGCTCACCCCTCCACTTT | CASGGGGGQGSPLHF
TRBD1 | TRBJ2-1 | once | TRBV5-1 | TGCGCCAGCAGCTTCACAGGGGGCACCTACAATGAGCAGTTCTTC | CASSFTGGTYNEQFF
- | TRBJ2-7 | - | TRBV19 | TGTGCCAGTAGTCGGGACACGAGCTCCTACGAGCAGTACTTC | CASSRDTSSYEQYF
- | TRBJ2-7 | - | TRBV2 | TGTGCCAGCAGGGAAGACCGGACATCCTACTACGAGCAGTACTTC | CASREDRTSYYEQYF
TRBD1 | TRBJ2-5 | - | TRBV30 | TGTGCCTGGACACCCACAGGGACAGGCTTGGTACAAGAGACCCAGTACTTC | CAWTPTGTGLVQETQYF
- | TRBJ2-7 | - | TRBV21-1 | TGTGCCAGCAGCCACCGGGTTTTCAACGAGCAGTACTTC | CASSHRVFNEQYF
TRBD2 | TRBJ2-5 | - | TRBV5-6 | TGTGCCAGCAGCTGGGACTATGGGGCAGAGACCCAGTACTTC | CASSWDYGAETQYF